The 22 T cell receptor beta chains given below trace back to one sample, sequenced in a study of monozygotic twins with cystic fibrosis. Method: immunoSEQ multiplex PCR; TCRdb's copy keeps in-frame clones and lacks some. In the table there are roughly 26,000 clones, 90% of which are singletons. Input material: blood. These receptors were taken from a girl aged 2 to 9 with cystic fibrosis.

The chain uses TRBV30 and TRBJ2-7; D gene ambiguous. V was cut by 0 bases and J by 0 bases, with 6 bases left in between. The CDR3 is 13 residues long. Germline V CDR1 and CDR2: GTSNPN, SVGIG (reference sequence). This CDR3 reads CAWSVHGSYEQYF. The DNA for the CDR3 is TGTGCCTGGAGTGTTCACGGCTCCTACGAGCAGTACTTC. Combining the CDR3 with reference TRBV30 and TRBJ2-7 gives the whole variable domain SQTIHQWPATLVQPVGSPLSLECTVEGTSNPNLYWYRQAAGRGLQLLFYSVGIGQISSEVPQNLSASRPQDRQFILSSKKLLLSDSGFYLCAWSVHGSYEQYFGPGTRLTVT.

J is TRBJ2-3 and V is TRBV7-2; D may be TRBD2 (6 bases). Germline V lookup: CDR1 SGHTA, CDR2 FQGNSA. The CDR3 sequence is 11 residues long. V was cut by 0 bases and J by 12 bases, with 7 bases left in between. CDR3 region: CASSLAGGQYF. CDR3 sequence (DNA): TGTGCCAGCAGCTTAGCGGGAGGTCAGTATTTT.

As DNA, the CDR3 is TGTGCCAGCAGCCAAGCTTTTTTGGGGGGCTCCTACAATGAGCAGTTCTTC. Amino acids: CASSQAFLGGSYNEQFF. This chain uses TRBV14 with TRBJ2-1, with D maybe TRBD2 (6 bases). From germline, CDR1 is SGHDN and CDR2 FVKESK. V dropped 1 base and J dropped 0 bases, with 13 bases sitting between them. The CDR3 runs 17 residues.

This sequence joins TRBV15 and TRBJ1-2; no definite D call. CDR1 LNHNV and CDR2 YYDKDF come from the germline V gene (reference sequence). V lost 0 bases, J lost 3 bases, and 11 bases lay in between. The CDR3 runs to 15 residues. This chain's CDR3 is CATSRERGRDYGYTF. The CDR3 DNA sequence: TGTGCCACCAGCAGAGAGCGGGGAAGGGACTATGGCTACACCTTC.

The gene calls are TRBV7-2 and TRBJ2-1, with D tentatively TRBD1 or TRBD2 (5 bases each). Germline V gene data show CDR1 as SGHTA and CDR2 as FQGNSA. There are 15 residues in the CDR3. V lost 1 base, J lost 9 bases, and 16 bases lay in between. The CDR3 loop is CASSLGHSGAGEQFF. CDR3 nucleotides: TGTGCCAGCAGCTTAGGGCACTCCGGGGCAGGTGAGCAGTTCTTC.

Here the CDR3 DNA reads TGTGCCAGCAGCTTAGGTCAAAACACTGAAGCTTTCTTT. Residues: CASSLGQNTEAFF. This chain links TRBV7-6 with TRBJ1-1; D is ambiguous. Germline values: CDR1 SGHVS, CDR2 FNYEAQ. V was cut by 1 base and J by 2 bases, with 5 bases left in between. This CDR3 spans 13 amino acids.

The chain uses TRBV10-2 and TRBJ1-1; D perhaps matches TRBD1 (6 bases). The CDR3 has 15 residues. The germline gives CDR1 WSHSY, CDR2 SAAADI. The V and J ends lost 6 bases and 0 bases respectively, with 14 bases between them. The CDR3 loop reads CASRPPGQMNTEAFF. The CDR3 DNA is TGCGCCAGCAGGCCTCCGGGACAAATGAACACTGAAGCTTTCTTT.

The chain employs TRBV7-2 and TRBJ2-3; TRBD2 matches 10 bases. The V gene end was trimmed by 7 bases and the J gene end by 1 base; junction bases not matched to a gene: 8. CDR3 size: 16 residues. The germline V gene encodes CDR1 SGHTA and CDR2 FQGNSA. CDR3 residues: CASNQQAGGGTDTQYF. CDR3 coding DNA: TGTGCCAGCAACCAACAAGCGGGGGGGGGCACAGATACGCAGTATTTT.

J is TRBJ2-1 and V is TRBV10-1, with a possible D match to TRBD1 (6 bases). CDR1 and CDR2 (germline): WNHNN, SYGVQD (reference sequence). Trimming took off 1 base at V and 6 bases at J, with 13 bases between the two ends. The CDR3 runs to 15 residues. The CDR3 spells CASSEFRGPTNEQFF. In DNA form, the CDR3 reads TGCGCCAGCAGTGAGTTCAGGGGTCCAACCAATGAGCAGTTCTTC.

The chain is built from TRBV19 and TRBJ2-2, with 9 bases lining up with TRBD1. The V and J ends lost 11 bases and 7 bases, in that order; junction bases with no gene match: 17. This CDR3 has 16 amino acids. CDR1 and CDR2 (germline): LNHDA, SQIVND (reference sequence). CDR3 protein: CAATGTGTLLDGELFF. The CDR3 nucleotides are TGTGCCGCGACGGGGACAGGGACGCTTCTGGACGGGGAGCTGTTTTTT.

In regard to this clone: The same CDR3 arises from other DNA sequences in this sample as well. The genes are TRBV18 and TRBJ2-3; D not resolved. V was pared by 3 bases and J by 1 base, with 2 bases between. The CDR3 contains 12 residues. The germline gives CDR1 KGHSH, CDR2 LQKENI. The CDR3 sequence is CASSPGTDTQYF. Written as DNA, the CDR3 is TGTGCCAGCTCACCCGGCACAGATACGCAGTATTTT.

V gene TRBV4-2 combines with J gene TRBJ2-5, with 11 bases that match TRBD2. Per germline, CDR1 LGHNA and CDR2 YNFKEQ. The CDR3 runs 14 residues. The ends lost 4 bases at V and 4 bases at J; junction bases unmatched: 2. The CDR3 DNA is TGTGCCAGCAGCCGACTAGCGGGGTTAGAGACCCAGTACTTC. This codes for CASSRLAGLETQYF.

This clone has just one count. Here the CDR3 DNA reads TGTGCCACCAGCAGGCATAGGGGCGGAGGCGGGGAGCTGTTTTTT. Protein sequence: CATSRHRGGGGELFF. The chain joins TRBV15 to TRBJ2-2; D might be TRBD1 or TRBD2, each matching 5 bases. V dropped 3 bases and J dropped 7 bases, with 15 bases sitting between them. The CDR3 totals 15 residues. Per the germline V gene, CDR1 is LNHNV and CDR2 is YYDKDF (reference sequence).

J is TRBJ2-3 and V is TRBV4-2; TRBD2 aligns across 10 bases. J gave up 6 bases and V 0 bases, and 9 bases lay outside the gene matches. The CDR3 runs to 17 residues. Germline V gives CDR1 LGHNA, CDR2 YNFKEQ. The CDR3 sequence: CASSQEGRAGGRDTQYF. The CDR3 nucleotides read TGTGCCAGCAGCCAAGAGGGGAGAGCGGGGGGGCGTGATACGCAGTATTTT.

The chain links TRBV5-5 to TRBJ2-1, with 11 nucleotides matching TRBD2. This CDR3 has 17 residues. Germline V gives CDR1 SGHKS, CDR2 YYEKEE (reference sequence). With 7 bases clipped from V and 8 bases from J, the junction kept 17 bases outside the gene matches. CDR3 residues: CASVLAGGPLLQDEQFF. The CDR3 coding sequence is TGTGCCAGCGTTTTAGCGGGGGGGCCATTACTACAAGATGAGCAGTTCTTC.

This chain joins TRBV30 and TRBJ2-3, with D uncertain. V was clipped by 7 bases and J by 3 bases, with 8 bases between them. The CDR3 is 11 amino acids. CDR1 and CDR2 (germline): GTSNPN, SVGIG (reference sequence). The DNA of the CDR3 is TGTGCCTTAGGACCGACAGATACGCAGTATTTT. Encoded protein: CALGPTDTQYF.

This chain uses TRBV18 with TRBJ2-2; D is perhaps TRBD1 (6 bases). Between the trimmed V and J ends, which lost 3 bases and 4 bases, there was a span of 12 bases. The CDR3 loop spans 15 amino acids. The germline gives CDR1 KGHSH, CDR2 LQKENI. This CDR3 is CASSPPGHRTGELFF. The CDR3 bases are TGTGCCAGCTCACCCCCGGGACATCGCACCGGGGAGCTGTTTTTT.

This chain uses TRBV2 with TRBJ1-1; possibly TRBD1 for D (5 bases). Germline loops: CDR1 SNHLY, CDR2 FYNNEI. This CDR3 spans 14 amino acids. V gave up 8 bases and J gave up 4 bases, with 17 bases separating them. The CDR3 protein is CASGQGRLTTEAFF. The CDR3, as DNA: TGTGCCAGCGGGCAGGGACGCCTAACCACTGAAGCTTTCTTT.

The chain employs TRBV5-8 and TRBJ2-7; TRBD2 matches 7 bases. V was clipped by 4 bases and J by 5 bases; unmatched bases: 9. Germline CDR1 and CDR2: SGHTS and YDEGEE. This CDR3 region has 14 residues. CDR3 in DNA: TGTGCCAGCAGCCAGCGGGGACTCAGGGACGAGCAGTACTTC. Encoded protein: CASSQRGLRDEQYF.

This clone was picked up one time. The V and J genes are TRBV18 and TRBJ2-2; TRBD1 matches 10 bases. V lost 4 bases, J lost 6 bases, and 8 bases stayed unmatched. This CDR3 is built from 16 residues. CDR1 KGHSH and CDR2 LQKENI come from the germline V gene. CDR3 loop: CASSRLGTGAPGELFF. The DNA of the CDR3 is TGTGCCAGCTCACGACTTGGGACAGGGGCCCCCGGGGAGCTGTTTTTT. Supplemented by reference TRBV18 and TRBJ2-2, the full variable domain reads NAGVMQNPRHLVRRRGQEARLRCSPMKGHSHVYWYRQLPEEGLKFMVYLQKENIIDESGMPKERFSAEFPKEGPSILRIQQVVRGDSAAYFCASSRLGTGAPGELFFGEGSRLTVL.

This rearrangement joins TRBV2 to TRBJ2-7, with D maybe TRBD2 (5 bases). The V gene's germline CDR1 is SNHLY and CDR2 FYNNEI. The CDR3 spans 14 residues. Trimming took off 6 bases at V and 0 bases at J, with 12 bases between the two ends. CDR3 sequence reads: CASSGDQSSYEQYF. CDR3 nucleotide sequence: TGTGCCAGCAGCGGGGATCAGAGCTCCTACGAGCAGTACTTC.

The chain couples TRBV5-6 to TRBJ1-2, with 8 bases aligning to TRBD1. Germline CDR1 reads SGHDT; CDR2 reads YYEEEE. CDR3 size: 13 residues. V lost 4 bases to trimming and J lost 2 bases; unmatched junction nucleotides: 1. CDR3 coding DNA: TGTGCCAGCAGCCGGACAGGGAACTATGGCTACACCTTC. Its protein product is CASSRTGNYGYTF.